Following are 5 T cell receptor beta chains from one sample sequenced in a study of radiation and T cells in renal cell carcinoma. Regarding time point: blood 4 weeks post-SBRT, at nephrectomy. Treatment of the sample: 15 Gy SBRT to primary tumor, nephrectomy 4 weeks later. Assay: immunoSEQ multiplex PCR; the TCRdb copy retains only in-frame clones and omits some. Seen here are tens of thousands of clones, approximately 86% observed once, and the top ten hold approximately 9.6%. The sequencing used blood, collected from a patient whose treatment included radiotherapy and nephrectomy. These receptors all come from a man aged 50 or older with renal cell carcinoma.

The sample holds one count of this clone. CDR3 nucleotides: TGCAGCGTTGAACCAAGCGGGGGTAACGAGCAGTACTTC. Translating gives CSVEPSGGNEQYF. The rearrangement joins TRBV29-1 to TRBJ2-5; 8 bases agree with TRBD2. Gene TRBJ2-7 matches the end of the DNA better, so the J call may be wrong. The CDR3 is made up of 13 amino acids. Germline CDR1 SQVTM, CDR2 ANQGSEA.

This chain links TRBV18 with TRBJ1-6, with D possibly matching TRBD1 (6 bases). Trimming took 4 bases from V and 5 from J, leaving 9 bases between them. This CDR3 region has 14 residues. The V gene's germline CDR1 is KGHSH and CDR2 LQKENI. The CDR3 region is CASSLGQDNSPLHF. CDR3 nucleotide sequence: TGTGCCAGCTCACTGGGACAAGATAATTCACCCCTCCACTTT.

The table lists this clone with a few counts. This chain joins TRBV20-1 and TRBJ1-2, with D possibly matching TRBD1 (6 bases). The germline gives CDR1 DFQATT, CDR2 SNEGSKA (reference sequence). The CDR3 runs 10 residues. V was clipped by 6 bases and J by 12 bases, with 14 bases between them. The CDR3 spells CSAARGANTF. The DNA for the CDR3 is TGCAGTGCAGCGCGGGGGGCTAACACCTTC.

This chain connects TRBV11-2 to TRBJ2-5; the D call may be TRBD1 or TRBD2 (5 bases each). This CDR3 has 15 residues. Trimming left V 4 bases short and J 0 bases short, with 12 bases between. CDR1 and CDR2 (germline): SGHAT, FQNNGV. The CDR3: CASSSDGANQETQYF. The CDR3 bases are TGTGCCAGCAGCTCCGACGGGGCTAACCAAGAGACCCAGTACTTC.

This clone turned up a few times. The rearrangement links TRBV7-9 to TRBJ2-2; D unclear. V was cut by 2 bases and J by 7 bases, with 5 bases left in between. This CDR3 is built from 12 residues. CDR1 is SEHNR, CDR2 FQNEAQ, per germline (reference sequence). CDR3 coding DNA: TGTGCCAGCAGCTTATCTGTCGGGGAGCTGTTTTTT. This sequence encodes CASSLSVGELFF.